The rows below give T cell receptor beta chains drawn from one sample of a study of blood T cell repertoires in COVID-19. Profiling relied on immunoSEQ multiplex PCR, and the TCRdb table lists in-frame clones only, not all of them. This table holds 68,000 or so clones, roughly 88% found once. The sequencing sample was made of peripheral blood. These receptors all come from a man aged 70-80 years with active or convalescent COVID-19. Both conserved end residues are part of each CDR3. Fields, in order: clone size, V gene, D gene, J gene, CDR3 DNA, CDR3 protein. The D gene is left open where the match is weak. Where a row states a size, it is once, few, many or the class of an expanded clone; other rows omit it.

NA	TRBV5-1	NA	TRBJ1-1	TGCGCCAGCAGTGCAGGGGTGGTGAGGGTCACTGAAGCTTTCTTT	CASSAGVVRVTEAFF
NA	TRBV28	NA	TRBJ1-4	TGTGCCAGCAGTTTAAAGGGGGCAACTAATGAAAAACTGTTTTTT	CASSLKGATNEKLFF
NA	TRBV24-1	TRBD2	TRBJ2-3	TGTGCCACCAGTGAGACCAGCGGGGGCAGGGGTGATACGCAGTATTTT	CATSETSGGRGDTQYF
NA	TRBV6-6	NA	TRBJ2-7	TGTGCCGCTCGGGCCTCCAGGGCGGAACTCGGCGAGCAGTACTTC	CAARASRAELGEQYF
NA	TRBV9	TRBD2	TRBJ2-2	TGTGCCAGCAGCCCCAGGGGACTAGCGGCGAACACCGGGGAGCTGTTTTTT	CASSPRGLAANTGELFF
NA	TRBV3-1/TRBV3-2	NA	TRBJ2-7	TGTGCCAGCAGCCAGTGGGACTTTCCCTACGAGCAGTACTTC	CASSQWDFPYEQYF
few	TRBV6-6	NA	TRBJ2-1	TGTGCCAGCCGGCAGCGCAATGAGCAGTTCTTC	CASRQRNEQFF
once	TRBV19	NA	TRBJ1-4	TGTGCCAGTAGGCGGGGGGCTGGAGAAAAACTGTTTTTT	CASRRGAGEKLFF
once	TRBV3-1/TRBV3-2	TRBD2	TRBJ2-7	TGTGCCAGCAGCCTTCTAGCGGGGTCCTACGAGCAGTACTTC	CASSLLAGSYEQYF
NA	TRBV25-1	NA	TRBJ1-1	TGTGCCAGCAGTGAATACGGGGGAACTGAAGCTTTCTTT	CASSEYGGTEAFF
NA	TRBV3-1/TRBV3-2	NA	TRBJ1-6	TGTGCCAGCAGCCAAACCCTCCAGGGATTCGATTCACCCCTCCACTTT	CASSQTLQGFDSPLHF
NA	TRBV10-2	TRBD1	TRBJ1-4	TGCGCCAGCAGCGAAACAGGGGGCGTCGGTGAAAAACTGTTTTTT	CASSETGGVGEKLFF
NA	TRBV9	TRBD2	TRBJ2-3	TGTGCCAGCAGCGAGGGACTAGCGGGAGTCGGCGGCACAGATACGCAGTATTTT	CASSEGLAGVGGTDTQYF
NA	TRBV2	NA	TRBJ1-4	TGTGCCAGCAGTGAAAGGGGGAATACCAATGAAAAACTGTTTTTT	CASSERGNTNEKLFF
once	TRBV7-9	NA	TRBJ1-2	TGTGCCAGCAGCTTAGATGGCGGGGATGGCTACACCTTC	CASSLDGGDGYTF
NA	TRBV29-1	NA	TRBJ2-7	TGCAGCGGCTTGGACACCAACTCCTACGAGCAGTACTTC	CSGLDTNSYEQYF
NA	TRBV18	TRBD1	TRBJ1-4	TGTGCCAGCTCACCGGACAGGTTAATTGGAAAACTGTTTTTT	CASSPDRLIGKLFF
NA	TRBV12-3/TRBV12-4	NA	TRBJ1-2	TGTGCCAGCAGTTTCACAGGCTATGGCTACACCTTC	CASSFTGYGYTF
NA	TRBV10-3	TRBD1	TRBJ1-1	TGTGCCATCAGTGATCTGGACAGGGGGAACACTGAAGCTTTCTTT	CAISDLDRGNTEAFF
NA	TRBV25-1	NA	TRBJ2-3	TGTGCCAGCAAAGGAGGGCCACACGGGGGTACCTTCGCGGATACGCAGTATTTT	CASKGGPHGGTFADTQYF
NA	TRBV3-1/TRBV3-2	NA	TRBJ2-7	TGTGCCAGCAGCCCCAGCACTGTCCGGGGCGAGCAGTACTTC	CASSPSTVRGEQYF
NA	TRBV7-9	TRBD1	TRBJ1-6	TGTGCCAGCAGCCTGACAGGGGGCGCTTCACCCCTCCACTTT	CASSLTGGASPLHF